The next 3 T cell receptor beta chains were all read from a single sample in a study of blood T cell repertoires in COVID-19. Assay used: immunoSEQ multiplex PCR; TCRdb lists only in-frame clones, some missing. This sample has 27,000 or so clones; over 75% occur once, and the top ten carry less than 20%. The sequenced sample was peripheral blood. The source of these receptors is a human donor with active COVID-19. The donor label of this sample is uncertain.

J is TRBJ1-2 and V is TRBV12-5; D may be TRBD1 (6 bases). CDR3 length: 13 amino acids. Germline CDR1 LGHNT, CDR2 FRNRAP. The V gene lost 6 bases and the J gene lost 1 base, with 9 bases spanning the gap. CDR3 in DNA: TGTGCTAGTGGGGACAGTTTTAACTATGGCTACACCTTC. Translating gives CASGDSFNYGYTF.

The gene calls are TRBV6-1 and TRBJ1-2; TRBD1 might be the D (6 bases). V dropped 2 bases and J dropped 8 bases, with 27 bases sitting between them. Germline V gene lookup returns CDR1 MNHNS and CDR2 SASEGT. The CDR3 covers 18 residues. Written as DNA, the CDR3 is TGTGCCAGCAGTGAATATCCCCGAATACCCACAGGGATCGGAGGCTACACCTTC. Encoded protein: CASSEYPRIPTGIGGYTF.

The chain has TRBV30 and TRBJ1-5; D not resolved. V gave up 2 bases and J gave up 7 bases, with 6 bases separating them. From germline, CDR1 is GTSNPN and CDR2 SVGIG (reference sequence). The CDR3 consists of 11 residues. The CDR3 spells CAWSLGQPQHF. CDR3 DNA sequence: TGTGCCTGGAGTTTGGGCCAGCCCCAGCATTTT.